Below, 12 T cell receptor beta chains from the same sample are listed, as sequenced in a study of T cell responses to AZD1222 COVID-19 vaccine. Clones were sequenced by immunoSEQ multiplex PCR, and TCRdb holds only the in-frame ones, with some missing. The repertoire holds approximately 93,000 clones, with roughly nine tenths as singletons. This sample comprised peripheral blood, obtained 28 days after the second AZD1222 dose. These receptors were taken from an adult who received the AZD1222 COVID-19 vaccine.

The chain employs TRBV19 and TRBJ1-2; D is possibly TRBD1 (6 bases). The length of the CDR3 is 13 residues. The germline V gene encodes CDR1 LNHDA and CDR2 SQIVND (reference sequence). With 8 bases removed from V and 1 base from J, the gap between germline ends came to 11 bases. CDR3 region: CASQQGNNYGYTF. CDR3 bases: TGTGCCAGTCAACAGGGAAATAACTATGGCTACACCTTC.

V usage is TRBV27 and J usage is TRBJ1-6, with D possibly matching TRBD1 (6 bases). V was cut by 3 bases and J by 9 bases, with 18 bases left in between. The CDR3 is made up of 16 amino acids. Per the germline V gene, CDR1 is MNHEY and CDR2 is SMNVEV (reference sequence). The CDR3: CASSFRAGAGISPLHF. DNA for the CDR3: TGTGCCAGCAGTTTTAGAGCGGGGGCTGGTATTTCACCCCTCCACTTT.

This clone occurred once. The J gene is TRBJ2-3, the V gene TRBV5-4, with a weak D call TRBD1 (6 bases). Trimming shortened V by 6 bases and J by 4 bases, and 12 bases separated the two germline ends. Germline V gives CDR1 SGHNT, CDR2 YYREEE (reference sequence). The CDR3 consists of 13 residues. The CDR3 region is CASNYRDSDTQYF. CDR3 coding DNA: TGTGCCAGCAACTACAGGGATTCAGATACGCAGTATTTT.

The chain employs TRBV11-3 and TRBJ2-2; D might be TRBD1 (6 bases). Germline V CDR1 and CDR2: SGHNT, YENEEA. V gave up 3 bases and J gave up 6 bases, with 14 bases separating them. The CDR3 sequence is 15 residues long. CDR3 nucleotide sequence: TGTGCCAGCAGCTTGGCCAGGGGTAACGCCGGGGAGCTGTTTTTT. It codes for CASSLARGNAGELFF.

The chain couples TRBV12-3 or TRBV12-4 to TRBJ2-7; D is unclear. The CDR3 spans 13 residues. Trimming removed 6 bases from V and 0 bases from J, with 9 bases in between. The CDR3 sequence is CASRTSGSYEQYF. As DNA, the CDR3 is TGTGCCAGCAGGACGTCGGGCTCCTACGAGCAGTACTTC.

V usage is TRBV6-1 and J usage is TRBJ1-2; no clear D. Deletions cut 3 bases from V and 9 bases from J, with 11 bases between. Germline CDR1 MNHNS, CDR2 SASEGT. The CDR3 loop spans 12 amino acids. The CDR3 sequence: CASSENRLSYTF. The DNA for the CDR3 is TGTGCCAGCAGTGAGAACAGACTAAGCTACACCTTC.

The sample holds a few counts of this clone. The chain is built from TRBV18 and TRBJ1-2; TRBD1 matches at 8 bases. Germline V CDR1 and CDR2: KGHSH, LQKENI. The CDR3 runs 16 residues. V shed 4 bases, J shed 6 bases, and the junction held 13 bases outside the gene matches. The CDR3 spells CASSQTTGTGANGYTF. Here the CDR3 DNA reads TGTGCCAGCTCACAAACCACCGGGACAGGAGCGAATGGCTACACCTTC.

The chain has TRBV7-3 and TRBJ1-1, with a tentative D call TRBD1 (5 bases). Trimming cost V 5 bases and J 1 base, with 8 bases left between them. Germline CDR1 is SGHTA and CDR2 is FQGTGA. The CDR3 runs to 13 residues. CDR3 amino acids: CASSQDRNTEAFF. CDR3 sequence (DNA): TGTGCCAGCAGCCAAGACAGGAACACTGAAGCTTTCTTT.

The CDR3 sequence: CASSLRWGPYEQYF. The CDR3, as DNA: TGTGCCAGCAGTCTCCGGTGGGGGCCCTACGAGCAGTACTTC. The chain has TRBV27 and TRBJ2-7, with D tentatively TRBD1 (6 bases). V was clipped by 5 bases and J by 2 bases, with 13 bases between them. Germline values: CDR1 MNHEY, CDR2 SMNVEV (reference sequence). The CDR3 is made up of 14 amino acids.

CDR3 bases: TGTGCCAGCAGCTTTCCGGGACAGGGTAACAATGAGCAGTTCTTC. Translated: CASSFPGQGNNEQFF. The V call is TRBV5-6, the J call TRBJ2-1, with 9 bases fitting TRBD1. Germline V gives CDR1 SGHDT, CDR2 YYEEEE. This CDR3 contains 15 residues. Losses at the gene ends were 2 bases for V and 5 bases for J; bases not matched to a gene: 5.

This clone has a single count. This chain joins TRBV7-9 and TRBJ2-7; D unresolved. The CDR3 loop spans 15 amino acids. Trimming removed 5 bases at V and 2 bases at J, with 16 bases between. CDR1 is SEHNR and CDR2 is FQNEAQ in the germline V gene (reference sequence). CDR3 nucleotide sequence: TGTGCCAGCAGCCCCCCGGGCAGCCCCGCCTACGAGCAGTACTTC. Protein: CASSPPGSPAYEQYF.

This clone was counted between two and nine times. The chain carries TRBV6-4 and TRBJ2-1; possibly TRBD1 for D (6 bases). CDR1 MRHNA and CDR2 SNTAGT come from the germline V gene. This CDR3 contains 14 residues. Trimming took 7 bases from V and 5 from J, leaving 15 bases between them. For the CDR3, the DNA is TGTGCCAGCATGGGGATGGACAGCCACAATGAGCAGTTCTTC. Encoded protein: CASMGMDSHNEQFF.